These 20 T cell receptor beta chains were all obtained from the same sample, sequenced in a study of OX40 agonist ivuxolimab in advanced cancers. Using immunoSEQ multiplex PCR, the repertoire was profiled, and TCRdb retains in-frame clones only, with some absent. The sample has approximately 68,000 clones; under 95% are singletons. This specimen was CD4+ or CD8+ T cells sorted from blood, taken in a trial of the OX40 agonist ivuxolimab. Receptor source: an adult with an advanced solid tumor such as melanoma, head and neck, liver or kidney cancer.

This clone was recorded once. The genes are TRBV21-1 and TRBJ2-3; the table's TRBD1 call for D was not verified on the DNA. TRBV21-1 is recorded as a pseudogene. The CDR3 is made up of 16 amino acids. The CDR3 loop is CASSRPPGGSPDTQYF. DNA for the CDR3: TGTGCCAGCAGCAGGCCCCCAGGGGGCTCCCCAGATACGCAGTATTTT.

V gene TRBV5-1 combines with J gene TRBJ2-1; possibly TRBD2 for D (5 bases). The CDR3 totals 13 residues. Between the trimmed V and J ends, which lost 0 bases and 15 bases, there was a span of 16 bases. Germline V gene sequence: CDR1 SGHRS, CDR2 YFSETQ. The CDR3 DNA reads as TGCGCCAGCAGCTTGGGGTCTGGGAGAGAGTGGTTCTTC. Amino acids: CASSLGSGREWFF.

The gene calls are TRBV19 and TRBJ1-1; D not resolved. The length of the CDR3 is 13 residues. CDR1 is LNHDA, CDR2 SQIVND, per germline (reference sequence). Trimming took 6 bases from V and 1 from J, leaving 9 bases between them. This CDR3 reads CASSFIGNTEAFF. The CDR3 region has the DNA TGTGCCAGTAGCTTCATCGGGAACACTGAAGCTTTCTTT.

The chain recombines TRBV19 with TRBJ1-3; tentatively, D is TRBD1 (6 bases). CDR3 length: 14 residues. Germline V lookup: CDR1 LNHDA, CDR2 SQIVND (reference sequence). Trimming removed 5 bases from V and 5 bases from J, with 13 bases in between. The DNA for the CDR3 is TGTGCCAGTAGTCCCGGGGACAAGCGAAACACCATATATTTT. Translating it yields CASSPGDKRNTIYF.

This clone was detected only a few times. The chain combines TRBV10-3 with TRBJ1-1; D is undetermined. Germline CDR1 reads ENHRY; CDR2 reads SYGVKD. V lost 4 bases to trimming and J lost 1 base, with 4 bases between them. CDR3 size: 12 residues. The CDR3, as DNA: TGTGCCATCAGTGGGGGGAACACTGAAGCTTTCTTT. Its translation: CAISGGNTEAFF.

The CDR3 DNA reads as TGTGCCAGCAGCCTGGGGATAGCGAGTCACAATGAGCAGTTCTTC. Translating it yields CASSLGIASHNEQFF. This sequence joins TRBV9 and TRBJ2-1; maybe TRBD2 (5 bases). The CDR3 runs 15 residues. The germline CDR1 and CDR2 sequences are SGDLS and YYNGEE. V dropped 4 bases and J dropped 5 bases, with 16 bases sitting between them.

The V and J genes are TRBV9 and TRBJ2-2, with 8 bases matching TRBD1. This CDR3 has 15 amino acids. The trim removed 3 bases at V and 5 bases at J, leaving 6 bases unmatched. Germline V CDR1 and CDR2: SGDLS, YYNGEE. The CDR3, as DNA: TGTGCCAGCAGCGAGAGGACAGGGAGGACCGGGGAGCTGTTTTTT. This gives the protein CASSERTGRTGELFF.

The chain couples TRBV19 to TRBJ1-5; 8 nucleotides agree with TRBD1. The CDR3 spans 16 residues. V trimming: 7 bases; J trimming: 0 bases; junction bases outside the gene matches: 8. Germline lookup yields CDR1 LNHDA and CDR2 SQIVND (reference sequence). In DNA, the CDR3 is TGTGCCAGTATAGGTACAGGGGGTAATAGCAATCAGCCCCAGCATTTT. This sequence encodes CASIGTGGNSNQPQHF.

This clone was seen a single time. The chain employs TRBV5-1 and TRBJ2-5; D unresolved. The CDR3 has 14 amino acids. Germline V gene lookup returns CDR1 SGHRS and CDR2 YFSETQ. The V end lost 2 bases, the J end lost 5 bases, and 13 bases lay between the germline ends. CDR3 DNA: TGCGCCAGCAGCTTCGGATTAGCATTTGAGACCCAGTACTTC. This encodes CASSFGLAFETQYF.

The gene calls are TRBV6-1 and TRBJ1-1; no clear D. Germline lookup yields CDR1 MNHNS and CDR2 SASEGT. V dropped 7 bases and J dropped 6 bases, with 15 bases sitting between them. This CDR3 spans 13 amino acids. CDR3 nucleotide sequence: TGTGCCAGCACAAGCTTGGCCTACCCTGAAGCTTTCTTT. Residues: CASTSLAYPEAFF.

The V gene is TRBV7-6, the J gene TRBJ2-6; TRBD1 might be the D (6 bases). The CDR3 loop spans 18 amino acids. Trimming left V 2 bases short and J 0 bases short, with 14 bases between. Germline loops: CDR1 SGHVS, CDR2 FNYEAQ. The CDR3 region has the DNA TGTGCCAGCAGCTTACCCCCAGGGGCCGCCTCTGGGGCCAACGTCCTGACTTTC. Its translation is CASSLPPGAASGANVLTF.

This clone showed up just once. J is TRBJ1-3 and V is TRBV5-1; no definite D call. The length of the CDR3 is 14 residues. Trimming shortened V by 4 bases and J by 4 bases, and 12 bases separated the two germline ends. The germline V gene has CDR1 SGHRS and CDR2 YFSETQ. The CDR3 sequence: CASSKQSGGNTIYF. In DNA, the CDR3 is TGCGCCAGCAGCAAACAGTCGGGAGGAAACACCATATATTTT.

The rearrangement links TRBV18 to TRBJ2-1, with TRBD2 matching over 16 bases. The CDR3 is 17 amino acids. Germline loops: CDR1 KGHSH, CDR2 LQKENI. V lost 5 bases to trimming and J lost 4 bases; unmatched junction nucleotides: 5. The CDR3 DNA sequence: TGTGCCAGCTCAGCAGGGACTAGCGGGAGGGCATACAATGAGCAGTTCTTC. This translates into CASSAGTSGRAYNEQFF.

This chain uses TRBV20-1 with TRBJ1-4; no firm D call. CDR1 DFQATT and CDR2 SNEGSKA come from the germline V gene (reference sequence). V was pared by 3 bases and J by 11 bases, with 7 bases between. The CDR3 loop spans 10 amino acids. This CDR3 is CSASGPKLFF. The CDR3 DNA follows: TGCAGTGCTAGTGGCCCTAAACTGTTTTTT.

The V call is TRBV9, the J call TRBJ1-1; no reliable D call. CDR3 length: 15 residues. The V gene lost 0 bases and the J gene lost 3 bases, with 12 bases spanning the gap. CDR1 is SGDLS and CDR2 is YYNGEE in the germline V gene. CDR3 residues: CASSVDGLVYTEAFF. CDR3 sequence (DNA): TGTGCCAGCAGCGTAGACGGGTTGGTCTACACTGAAGCTTTCTTT.

The V gene is TRBV9, the J gene TRBJ2-5, with D hard to call. The CDR3 loop spans 13 amino acids. CDR1 is SGDLS and CDR2 is YYNGEE in the germline V gene. V was cut by 4 bases and J by 5 bases, with 12 bases left in between. The CDR3 spells CASSPSARETQYF. In nucleotides, the CDR3 is TGTGCCAGCAGCCCCTCGGCTCGGGAGACCCAGTACTTC.

The J gene is TRBJ1-2, the V gene TRBV7-9; no definite D call. CDR1 SEHNR and CDR2 FQNEAQ come from the germline V gene (reference sequence). The V end was cut by 2 bases, the J end by 8 bases, with 15 bases between. This CDR3 has 14 amino acids. Written as DNA, the CDR3 is TGTGCCAGCAGCTTAAGGTTCCAGGCTGGAGGCTACACCTTC. Its translation: CASSLRFQAGGYTF.

The chain combines TRBV5-1 with TRBJ2-5, with 7 bases that match TRBD2. Germline V gene data show CDR1 as SGHRS and CDR2 as YFSETQ. CDR3 length equals 15 residues. With V trimmed by 3 bases and J by 1 base, 6 bases remained unmatched. Here the CDR3 reads CASSSSLAVQETQYF. The CDR3, as DNA: TGCGCCAGCAGCTCAAGTCTAGCGGTCCAAGAGACCCAGTACTTC. Based on the CDR3 plus reference TRBV5-1 and TRBJ2-5, the full variable domain is KAGVTQTPRYLIKTRGQQVTLSCSPISGHRSVSWYQQTPGQGLQFLFEYFSETQRNKGNFPGRFSGRQFSNSRSEMNVSTLELGDSALYLCASSSSLAVQETQYFGPGTRLLVL.

The chain uses TRBV7-3 and TRBJ1-1; D might be TRBD1 (6 bases). This CDR3 has 13 amino acids. The V gene lost 5 bases and the J gene lost 2 bases, with 9 bases spanning the gap. CDR1 and CDR2 from the germline V gene are SGHTA and FQGTGA. This CDR3 is CASSNRANTEAFF. The CDR3 DNA is TGTGCCAGCAGCAACAGGGCCAACACTGAAGCTTTCTTT.

V gene TRBV28 combines with J gene TRBJ1-3; D remains ambiguous. In germline, CDR1 is MDHEN, CDR2 SYDVKM. The CDR3 covers 15 residues. The V and J ends lost 6 bases and 2 bases respectively, with 14 bases between them. CDR3 protein: CASSALARTGNTIYF. CDR3 nucleotide sequence: TGTGCCAGCAGCGCACTGGCGAGAACTGGAAACACCATATATTTT.